This T cell receptor delta chain comes out of a study of fetal and pediatric gammadelta thymocytes (dated by TCRdb to the early 2020s). Concerning the study at large: Previously published data and newly generated, unpublished data were combined in the bulk gammadelta thymocyte repertoires, which were used to strengthen a single-cell study of gammadelta thymocyte development. A total of approximately 10 subjects, comprising 3 fetal thymus donors and 7 pediatric thymus donors, were covered by the bulk gammadelta thymocyte repertoire set. Previously published data (refs 27,28) and unpublished data were combined in the bulk gammadelta thymocyte repertoires. To increase subject numbers and strengthen the CDR3 publicity analysis, bulk TCR repertoire data were added.

Staining of thymocytes was performed with Zombie NIR viability dye and with antibodies against CD3 (UCHT1), TCRgammadelta (11F2), TCRVgamma9 (IMMU360) and TCRVdelta2 (IMMU389). Bulk TRD and TRG CDR3 repertoires were generated separately from sorted Vgamma9Vdelta2 and nonVgamma9Vdelta2 gammadelta thymocytes of human fetal and pediatric thymuses. Pediatric thymus tissue was collected in Belgium from children having cardiac surgery. The ages of the pediatric thymus donors in the study ranged between roughly 1 and 12 years. As previously described, thymic cell suspensions were prepared from both fetal and post-natal thymuses. NonVgamma9Vdelta2 thymocytes were sorted as CD3+ gammadeltaTCR+ cells lacking the Vgamma9+Vdelta2+ phenotype. Cell sorting was done on a FACS Aria III cell sorter (BD Biosciences). Taken from cysteine to phenylalanine, the CDR3 has 18 residues. This entry keeps only the CDR3 DNA: 54 bases, framed from base 1. According to the germline V gene, CDR1 reads TSWWSYY and CDR2 reads QGS. Trimming at the junction amounts to 9 bases on V and 0 bases on J, and the germline ends lie 26 bases apart.

This clone is deemed medium-sized (0.01 to 0.1%). What this receptor recognizes is not known. Nothing much larger sits one base from this clone, and base qualities are not available. Sequencer: Illumina MiSeq. Concerning the study's data processing: For publicity analysis, the Vgamma9Vdelta2 and nonVgamma9Vdelta2 bulk CDR3 files were merged for each subject into one combined repertoire per subject. CDR3 publicity was given a score from 0 to 19 by checking each amino acid sequence across 9 single-cell datasets and some 11 bulk repertoires with base R and dplyr. In TCRdb, clones were called once more from the public reads by CATT, and rows of identical DNA were later combined. The V and J calls shown here were made by TCRdb, not taken from the authors' results. The sample table records 2,000 or so delta-chain clones; about 25% of these occur just once. The top ten clones comprise 4% to 5% of the sample.

Beyond this particular receptor, the publication reports: Fetal gammadelta thymocyte repertoires were previously reported to be enriched for TRDV2, TRGV8 and TRGV9 usage, low N additions and public CDR3s compared with post-natal repertoires.

Rearrangement joined TRDV1 to TRDJ1; the D gene lacks a confident call. The TCR was taken from a child who underwent cardiac surgery and was recorded as healthy. Sample: non-Vgamma9Vdelta2 gamma-delta T cells from the thymus. In the paper's terms, the cell subset or site label means: CD3+gammadeltaTCR+ thymocytes not co-expressing Vgamma9 and Vdelta2. The CDR3 sequence is CALERRRTVGSYTDKLIF. At the DNA level, the sequence is TGTGCTCTGGAACGTCGGAGAACGGTGGGCTCCTACACCGATAAACTCATCTTT.